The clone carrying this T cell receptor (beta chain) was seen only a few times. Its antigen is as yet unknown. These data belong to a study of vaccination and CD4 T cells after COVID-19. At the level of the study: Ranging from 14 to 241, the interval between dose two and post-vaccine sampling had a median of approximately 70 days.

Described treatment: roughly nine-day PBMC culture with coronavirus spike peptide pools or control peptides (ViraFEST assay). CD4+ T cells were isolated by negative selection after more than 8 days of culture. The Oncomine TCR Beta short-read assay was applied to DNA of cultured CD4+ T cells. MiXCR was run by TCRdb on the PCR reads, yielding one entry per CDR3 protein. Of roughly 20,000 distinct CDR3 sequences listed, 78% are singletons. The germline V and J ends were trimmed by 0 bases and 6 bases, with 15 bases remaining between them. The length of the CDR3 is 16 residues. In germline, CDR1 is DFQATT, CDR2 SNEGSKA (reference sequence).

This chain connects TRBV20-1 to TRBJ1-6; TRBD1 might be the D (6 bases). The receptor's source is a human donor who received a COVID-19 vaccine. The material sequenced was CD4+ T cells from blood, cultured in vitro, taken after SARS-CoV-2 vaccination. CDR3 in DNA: TGCAGTGCTAGAGATTCAGGGGCCGGGGGTAATTCACCCCTCCACTTT. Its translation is CSARDSGAGGNSPLHF.